This T cell receptor (beta chain) was captured in a study of cytomegalovirus exposure and HLA in healthy donors. Notes on the study in general: HLA allele associations emerged for 17,000 or so TCR beta sequences in a later analysis, at 0.05 false discovery rate. The study designated roughly 160 TCR beta chains cytomegalovirus-associated. A later analysis found most CMV-associated TCR beta chains apparently HLA-restricted. Some public TCRs appeared in many individuals, while most sequences were rare.

On this clone itself: As yet, its antigen is unknown.

This CDR3 region has 13 residues. Per the germline V gene, CDR1 is MNHNS and CDR2 is SASEGT. V shed 2 bases and J shed 14 bases, with 16 bases lying between them. Primers: 60 Vbeta forward and 13 Jbeta reverse. TCRdb's table, derived via immunoSEQ multiplex PCR, lists solely in-frame clones and lacks some. The repertoire has 250,000 or so clones, 80% to 85% of them found once; the top ten carry under 8%. This sequence joins TRBV6-1 and TRBJ2-4; tentatively, D is TRBD2 (5 bases). The sequenced sample was PBMCs. The receptor's source is a woman aged 55-70 years in good health and CMV-seropositive. Here the CDR3 reads CASSEHLAGDKYF. DNA of the CDR3: TGTGCCAGCAGTGAACATCTAGCCGGAGATAAGTACTTC.